The 19 T cell receptor beta chains below were found in one sample sequenced in a study of T cell changes during pregnancy in multiple sclerosis (dated 2019 in TCRdb). To prepare the library, the immunoSEQ multiplex PCR assay was applied. The table was pulled from immuneACCESS by TCRdb, which kept in-frame rearrangements only. Such tables lose some clones; where checked, under half of the loss comes from unresolved V genes, and the rest has no known cause. The sample table holds over 60,000 clones, of which roughly 89% were seen once. The biggest ten clones account for around 0.75% of the sample. Sample: peripheral blood, taken in the third trimester of pregnancy. The receptors stem from a female donor in good health, enrolled as a control in a pregnancy study.

The chain links TRBV27 to TRBJ2-1; D is perhaps TRBD1 (5 bases). Germline V gene data show CDR1 as MNHEY and CDR2 as SMNVEV (reference sequence). V dropped 1 base and J dropped 4 bases, with 14 bases sitting between them. The CDR3 is 16 amino acids. CDR3 loop: CASSLYKGPLYNEQFF. CDR3 DNA: TGTGCCAGCAGTTTATATAAGGGGCCTCTTTACAATGAGCAGTTCTTC.

This chain links TRBV6-1 with TRBJ2-1; 7 nucleotides line up with TRBD2. V lost 8 bases to trimming and J lost 8 bases; unmatched junction nucleotides: 6. CDR3 size: 12 residues. Germline V gene sequence: CDR1 MNHNS, CDR2 SASEGT. The CDR3 is CASARGRDEQFF. In DNA, the CDR3 is TGTGCCAGCGCCCGGGGGAGGGATGAGCAGTTCTTC.

The rearrangement uses TRBV9 and TRBJ2-3; D unclear. The V and J ends lost 4 bases and 2 bases respectively, with 5 bases between them. Germline-derived CDR1 and CDR2 are SGDLS and YYNGEE. The CDR3 has 12 amino acids. The CDR3 region is CASSQSTDTQYF. In DNA, the CDR3 is TGTGCCAGCAGCCAATCCACAGATACGCAGTATTTT. Filled out from reference TRBV9 and TRBJ2-3, the complete variable domain reads DSGVTQTPKHLITATGQRVTLRCSPRSGDLSVYWYQQSLDQGLQFLIQYYNGEERAKGNILERFSAQQFPDLHSELNLSSLELGDSALYFCASSQSTDTQYFGPGTRLTVL.

V is TRBV7-8 and J is TRBJ1-5; possibly TRBD1 for D (6 bases). V lost 5 bases, J lost 0 bases, and 11 bases lay in between. The CDR3 contains 15 residues. Germline-derived CDR1 and CDR2 are SGHVS and FQNEAQ. The CDR3 sequence is CASSIQGYSNQPQHF. CDR3 nucleotides: TGTGCCAGCAGCATACAGGGTTATAGCAATCAGCCCCAGCATTTT.

The gene calls are TRBV6-6 and TRBJ1-1; 10 bases are a match to TRBD1. CDR3 size: 16 residues. CDR1 and CDR2 (germline): MNHNY, SVGAGI (reference sequence). V shed 6 bases and J 1 base; nucleotides not matched to a gene: 8. CDR3 loop: CASRTGQGRKNTEAFF. CDR3 bases: TGTGCCAGCAGGACGGGACAGGGGCGAAAGAACACTGAAGCTTTCTTT.

The V gene is TRBV4-3, the J gene TRBJ2-7; 8 bases line up with TRBD1. The germline V gene encodes CDR1 LGHNA and CDR2 YSLEER. The CDR3 totals 14 residues. Losses at the gene ends were 3 bases for V and 4 bases for J; bases not matched to a gene: 5. The CDR3 bases are TGCGCCAGCAGCCATGGACAGGGCTCGTACGAGCAGTACTTC. It yields the protein CASSHGQGSYEQYF.

J is TRBJ1-3 and V is TRBV7-2; a weak D match, TRBD1 (6 bases). Germline assignment: CDR1 SGHTA and CDR2 FQGNSA. This CDR3 has 17 residues. The V end was cut by 4 bases, the J end by 2 bases, with 18 bases between. The CDR3 is CASSSARGGLAGNTIYF. The CDR3 DNA follows: TGTGCCAGCAGCTCCGCTAGGGGGGGCTTGGCTGGAAACACCATATATTTT. Filled out from reference TRBV7-2 and TRBJ1-3, the complete variable domain reads GAGVSQSPSNKVTEKGKDVELRCDPISGHTALYWYRQSLGQGLEFLIYFQGNSAPDKSGLPSDRFSAERTGGSVSTLTIQRTQQEDSAVYLCASSSARGGLAGNTIYFGEGSWLTVV.

The rearrangement links TRBV2 to TRBJ2-3, with 9 bases lining up with TRBD2. CDR1 is SNHLY, CDR2 FYNNEI, per germline. The CDR3 is 15 residues long. V shed 7 bases and J 6 bases; nucleotides not matched to a gene: 11. This CDR3 is CASTGPKAGGDTQYF. CDR3 nucleotides: TGTGCCAGCACAGGCCCCAAAGCGGGGGGCGATACGCAGTATTTT. The variable domain in full, completed from reference TRBV2 and TRBJ2-3, reads EPEVTQTPSHQVTQMGQEVILRCVPISNHLYFYWYRQILGQKVEFLVSFYNNEISEKSEIFDDQFSVERPDGSNFTLKIRSTKLEDSAMYFCASTGPKAGGDTQYFGPGTRLTVL.

V gene TRBV27 combines with J gene TRBJ2-1; D is possibly TRBD1 (5 bases). The V end was cut by 4 bases, the J end by 2 bases, with 12 bases between. The germline gives CDR1 MNHEY, CDR2 SMNVEV (reference sequence). This CDR3 spans 15 amino acids. CDR3 in amino acids: CASSSGQGPYNEQFF. CDR3 DNA sequence: TGTGCCAGCAGTTCCGGACAAGGCCCCTACAATGAGCAGTTCTTC.

This clone was recorded only once. V usage is TRBV9 and J usage is TRBJ1-4; 7 bases are a match to TRBD1. Germline V gene lookup returns CDR1 SGDLS and CDR2 YYNGEE. The CDR3 has 15 amino acids. Unmatched junction bases numbered 3, after V lost 1 base and J lost 3 bases. The CDR3 region is CASSVLTGSNEKLFF. In nucleotides, the CDR3 is TGTGCCAGCAGCGTACTGACAGGGTCTAATGAAAAACTGTTTTTT.

The V and J genes are TRBV2 and TRBJ1-1; no firm D call. Trimming removed 3 bases at V and 5 bases at J, with 16 bases between. The germline V gene encodes CDR1 SNHLY and CDR2 FYNNEI. The CDR3 totals 15 residues. The CDR3 bases are TGTGCCAGCAGTGACATAAGGACGGGGAATACTGAAGCTTTCTTT. This sequence encodes CASSDIRTGNTEAFF.

This chain uses TRBV5-1 with TRBJ2-7, with TRBD2 as a possible D gene (7 bases). V shed 4 bases and J shed 3 bases, with 11 bases lying between them. Germline V gene lookup returns CDR1 SGHRS and CDR2 YFSETQ. The CDR3 contains 13 residues. In nucleotides, the CDR3 is TGCGCCAGCAGCCGGGGGGCAGGCTACGAGCAGTACTTC. The encoded protein is CASSRGAGYEQYF.

The chain couples TRBV2 to TRBJ2-3; a weak D match, TRBD1 (6 bases). This CDR3 comprises 15 residues. Germline V gene sequence: CDR1 SNHLY, CDR2 FYNNEI. V lost 6 bases to trimming and J lost 0 bases, with 13 bases between them. The CDR3 coding sequence is TGTGCCAGCAGCTGGGACAAAACTAGCACAGATACGCAGTATTTT. Its translation is CASSWDKTSTDTQYF.

The chain carries TRBV6-5 and TRBJ1-2, with TRBD1 matching 9 bases. Trimming took 5 bases from V and 3 from J; bases not matched to a gene: 4. Germline values: CDR1 MNHEY, CDR2 SVGAGI. The CDR3 is made up of 14 amino acids. The CDR3 bases are TGTGCCAGCAGTAGGACAGGGGCGGACTATGGCTACACCTTC. Residues: CASSRTGADYGYTF.

The chain carries TRBV7-9 and TRBJ1-1; D unresolved. The CDR3 is made up of 15 amino acids. Trimming removed 5 bases at V and 4 bases at J, with 17 bases between. Germline-derived CDR1 and CDR2 are SEHNR and FQNEAQ (reference sequence). CDR3 loop: CASSLNSGSLTEAFF. CDR3 DNA sequence: TGTGCCAGCAGCCTCAACTCGGGTTCTCTCACTGAAGCTTTCTTT.

This clone was counted a single time. The chain links TRBV19 to TRBJ2-2, with D perhaps matching TRBD1 (5 bases). The V end lost 3 bases, the J end lost 4 bases, and 6 bases lay between the germline ends. In germline, CDR1 is LNHDA, CDR2 SQIVND (reference sequence). The CDR3 is 13 residues long. CDR3 sequence reads: CASSMQGTGELFF. Here the CDR3 DNA reads TGTGCCAGTAGTATGCAGGGCACCGGGGAGCTGTTTTTT.

This clone was counted a single time. CDR3 in amino acids: CASSDSRRGNEQFF. For the CDR3, the DNA is TGTGCCAGCAGTGACTCTCGGCGGGGCAATGAGCAGTTCTTC. The V call is TRBV6-4, the J call TRBJ2-1; a weak D match, TRBD2 (6 bases). With 0 bases removed from V and 6 bases from J, the gap between germline ends came to 9 bases. The germline V gene has CDR1 MRHNA and CDR2 SNTAGT. The length of the CDR3 is 14 residues.

The CDR3 spells CASSPQDRGSWARYTF. CDR3 sequence (DNA): TGTGCCAGCTCACCGCAGGACAGGGGATCGTGGGCACGCTACACCTTC. This chain joins TRBV18 and TRBJ1-2; 9 bases agree with TRBD1. The V segment lost 3 bases and the J segment 9 bases; nucleotides outside the gene matches: 14. The CDR3 totals 16 residues. Germline V gene lookup returns CDR1 KGHSH and CDR2 LQKENI.

The chain is built from TRBV5-1 and TRBJ2-1, with a tentative D call TRBD2 (6 bases). Trimming took off 0 bases at V and 4 bases at J, with 17 bases between the two ends. The CDR3 runs 17 residues. Germline V lookup: CDR1 SGHRS, CDR2 YFSETQ. CDR3: CASSLDTGGRGYNEQFF. CDR3 nucleotides: TGCGCCAGCAGCTTGGATACCGGGGGTAGAGGGTACAATGAGCAGTTCTTC. Combining the CDR3 with reference TRBV5-1 and TRBJ2-1 gives the whole variable domain KAGVTQTPRYLIKTRGQQVTLSCSPISGHRSVSWYQQTPGQGLQFLFEYFSETQRNKGNFPGRFSGRQFSNSRSEMNVSTLELGDSALYLCASSLDTGGRGYNEQFFGPGTRLTVL.